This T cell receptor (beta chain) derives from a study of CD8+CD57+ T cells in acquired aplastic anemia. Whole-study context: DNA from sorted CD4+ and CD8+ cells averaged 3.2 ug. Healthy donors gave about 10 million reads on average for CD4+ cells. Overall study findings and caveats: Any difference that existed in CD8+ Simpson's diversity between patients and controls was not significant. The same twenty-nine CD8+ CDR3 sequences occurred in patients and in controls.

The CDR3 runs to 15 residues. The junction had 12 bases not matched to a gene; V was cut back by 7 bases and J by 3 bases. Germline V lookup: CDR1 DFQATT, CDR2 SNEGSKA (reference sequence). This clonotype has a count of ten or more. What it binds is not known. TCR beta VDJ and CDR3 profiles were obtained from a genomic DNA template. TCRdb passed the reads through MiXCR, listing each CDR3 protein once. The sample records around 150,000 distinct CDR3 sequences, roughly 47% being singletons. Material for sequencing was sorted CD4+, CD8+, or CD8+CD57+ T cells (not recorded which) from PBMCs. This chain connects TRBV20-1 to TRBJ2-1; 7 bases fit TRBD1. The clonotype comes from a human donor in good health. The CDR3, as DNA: TGCAGTGTTCAGGGGGAGCAGAAAGACTACAATGAGCAGTTCTTC. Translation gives CSVQGEQKDYNEQFF.